The 19 T cell receptor beta chains below were found in one sample sequenced in a study of a mutant IDH1 vaccine in newly diagnosed glioma. The data were produced by immunoSEQ multiplex PCR, yet TCRdb's version contains in-frame clones alone and is incomplete. Of some 45,000 clones detected, about 80% appear once; the ten largest clones hold approximately 5.5%. Stated time point: week 35, safety follow-up. One vaccine dose held 300 ug of mutant IDH1 20-mer peptide and came with topical imiquimod. These receptors have no identified antigens. The specimen was PBMCs, collected from a glioma patient whose treatment included an IDH1 peptide vaccine. Receptors were obtained from a woman aged 45-60 years with glioma.

The chain links TRBV6-6 to TRBJ1-1; 10 bases fit TRBD1. CDR1 MNHNY and CDR2 SVGAGI come from the germline V gene (reference sequence). V lost 5 bases to trimming and J lost 5 bases; unmatched junction nucleotides: 8. This CDR3 contains 15 residues. CDR3 DNA: TGTGCCAGCAGTGCCCGACAGGGGGCAGGAACTGAAGCTTTCTTT. Translating it yields CASSARQGAGTEAFF.

The J gene is TRBJ1-1, the V gene TRBV25-1; tentatively, D is TRBD1 (6 bases). V lost 5 bases to trimming and J lost 1 base, with 14 bases between them. The germline V gene has CDR1 MGHDK and CDR2 SYGVNS. CDR3 length: 15 residues. CDR3 nucleotides: TGTGCCAGCAGTCCAAGGACAGACAAGAACACTGAAGCTTTCTTT. It codes for CASSPRTDKNTEAFF.

The chain carries TRBV6-1 and TRBJ1-1; TRBD1 matches 9 bases. Per germline, CDR1 MNHNS and CDR2 SASEGT. V shed 3 bases and J 5 bases; nucleotides not matched to a gene: 10. The CDR3 consists of 16 residues. The CDR3 DNA sequence: TGTGCCAGCAGTGACGTTGGACAGGGGATTGTAACTGAAGCTTTCTTT. Its translation: CASSDVGQGIVTEAFF.

The V and J genes are TRBV4-3 and TRBJ2-1; the match to TRBD2 covers 13 bases. J gave up 2 bases and V 4 bases, and 5 bases lay outside the gene matches. The CDR3 runs to 17 residues. The V gene's germline CDR1 is LGHNA and CDR2 YSLEER. The CDR3 region has the DNA TGCGCCAGCAGCCGAAGACTAGCGGGGGGTACCTACAATGAGCAGTTCTTC. Translated: CASSRRLAGGTYNEQFF.

The rearrangement links TRBV10-3 to TRBJ2-5, with 8 bases aligning to TRBD2. After removal of 6 bases from V and 6 bases from J, the junction contained 9 bases not matched to a gene. Germline assignment: CDR1 ENHRY and CDR2 SYGVKD. The CDR3 runs to 14 residues. This CDR3 is CAISNSGGVQTQYF. CDR3 bases: TGTGCCATCAGCAATTCGGGGGGGGTGCAGACCCAGTACTTC.

CDR3 region: CASSPGQGGNTIYF. CDR3 sequence (DNA): TGTGCCAGCAGTCCGGGACAGGGCGGAAACACCATATATTTT. The chain uses TRBV6-6 and TRBJ1-3, with 9 nucleotides matching TRBD1. This CDR3 region has 14 residues. After removal of 5 bases from V and 4 bases from J, the junction contained 3 bases not matched to a gene. Germline CDR1 is MNHNY and CDR2 is SVGAGI (reference sequence).

The chain has TRBV28 and TRBJ1-2, with TRBD1 matching 9 bases. Germline CDR1 is MDHEN and CDR2 is SYDVKM. This CDR3 contains 15 residues. V dropped 4 bases and J dropped 2; count of bases not matched to a gene: 5. CDR3 in amino acids: CASSSPTGGNYGYTF. Here the CDR3 DNA reads TGTGCCAGCAGTTCGCCGACAGGGGGGAACTATGGCTACACCTTC.

This chain connects TRBV6-1 to TRBJ1-5, with D unclear. Germline lookup yields CDR1 MNHNS and CDR2 SASEGT. The CDR3 spans 14 residues. V was trimmed by 6 bases and J by 0 bases, leaving 9 bases between them. This CDR3 reads CASRADYSNQPQHF. For the CDR3, the DNA is TGTGCCAGCAGGGCCGATTATAGCAATCAGCCCCAGCATTTT.

The genes are TRBV19 and TRBJ1-5; 9 bases agree with TRBD1. The CDR3 runs 15 residues. Germline values: CDR1 LNHDA, CDR2 SQIVND (reference sequence). The V and J ends lost 5 bases and 1 base, in that order; junction bases with no gene match: 3. For the CDR3, the DNA is TGTGCCAGTAGTCCCGGACAGGGGAGCAATCAGCCCCAGCATTTT. The encoded protein is CASSPGQGSNQPQHF.

This chain uses TRBV4-2 with TRBJ1-5; a possible D gene is TRBD1 (6 bases). CDR3 length: 18 residues. Trimming cost V 0 bases and J 1 base, with 16 bases left between them. Germline CDR1 is LGHNA and CDR2 is YNFKEQ. CDR3 coding DNA: TGTGCCAGCAGCCAAGATCTTCGGACAGCGGGGAGCAATCAGCCCCAGCATTTT. Protein product: CASSQDLRTAGSNQPQHF.

The chain combines TRBV27 with TRBJ1-2; no reliable D call. The germline V and J ends were trimmed by 5 bases and 7 bases, with 17 bases remaining between them. Germline V gives CDR1 MNHEY, CDR2 SMNVEV (reference sequence). CDR3 length equals 14 residues. Here the CDR3 reads CASSPVTGVGGYTF. The DNA for the CDR3 is TGTGCCAGCAGTCCGGTGACCGGGGTCGGTGGCTACACCTTC.

V is TRBV30 and J is TRBJ2-3, with D uncertain. Trimming shortened V by 1 base and J by 3 bases, and 2 bases separated the two germline ends. The CDR3 covers 11 residues. Germline V gives CDR1 GTSNPN, CDR2 SVGIG (reference sequence). The CDR3 is CAWSETDTQYF. CDR3 nucleotides: TGTGCCTGGAGTGAAACAGATACGCAGTATTTT.

The chain has TRBV10-1 and TRBJ2-3; D uncertain. The V gene lost 8 bases and the J gene lost 3 bases, with 12 bases spanning the gap. The germline V gene encodes CDR1 WNHNN and CDR2 SYGVQD (reference sequence). There are 13 residues in the CDR3. This chain's CDR3 is CASRRGPTDTQYF. DNA for the CDR3: TGCGCCAGCCGACGAGGCCCTACAGATACGCAGTATTTT.

V and J are TRBV11-3 and TRBJ2-6; 8 positions match TRBD1. Germline values: CDR1 SGHNT, CDR2 YENEEA. The CDR3 extends over 16 amino acids. The V and J ends lost 5 bases and 2 bases, in that order; junction bases with no gene match: 5. This CDR3 reads CASSAKTGAGANVLTF. Here the CDR3 DNA reads TGTGCCAGCAGCGCAAAGACAGGGGCTGGGGCCAACGTCCTGACTTTC.

The CDR3 here is CASSQVVAGNTIYF. The CDR3 region has the DNA TGTGCCAGCAGCCAAGTGGTGGCTGGAAACACCATATATTTT. V gene TRBV4-2 combines with J gene TRBJ1-3; D gene unclear. The CDR3 length is 14 residues. Trimming removed 1 base at V and 2 bases at J, with 6 bases between. The germline V gene has CDR1 LGHNA and CDR2 YNFKEQ.

The V call is TRBV2, the J call TRBJ2-6; D assignment may be TRBD1 or TRBD2 (5 bases each). Germline CDR1 is SNHLY and CDR2 is FYNNEI. This CDR3 is 13 amino acids long. Trimming removed 8 bases at V and 0 bases at J, with 5 bases between. The CDR3 DNA reads as TGTGCCAGCGGGGGCTCTGGGGCCAACGTCCTGACTTTC. Residues: CASGGSGANVLTF.

The chain combines TRBV29-1 with TRBJ2-1; 15 bases are shared with TRBD2. V was clipped by 6 bases and J by 0 bases; unmatched bases: 3. CDR3 length: 16 residues. Germline V CDR1 and CDR2: SQVTM, ANQGSEA. The CDR3 spells CSVRTSGRASYNEQFF. The CDR3 DNA sequence: TGCAGCGTGCGGACTAGCGGGAGGGCCTCCTACAATGAGCAGTTCTTC.

The chain joins TRBV7-2 to TRBJ2-1, with TRBD2 matching 9 bases. The J segment lost 7 bases and the V segment lost 9 bases, leaving 10 bases of the junction unmatched. The CDR3 spans 14 residues. Germline V gene sequence: CDR1 SGHTA, CDR2 FQGNSA. The CDR3 spells CASTGPAGGNEQFF. CDR3 in DNA: TGTGCCAGTACGGGACCAGCGGGGGGTAATGAGCAGTTCTTC.

The genes are TRBV5-4 and TRBJ2-3; 12 positions agree with TRBD2. From germline, CDR1 is SGHNT and CDR2 YYREEE (reference sequence). This CDR3 is 15 amino acids long. The trim removed 4 bases at V and 6 bases at J, leaving 6 bases unmatched. CDR3 sequence reads: CASSGSLAGGDTQYF. DNA for the CDR3: TGTGCCAGCAGCGGAAGTCTAGCGGGGGGGGATACGCAGTATTTT. Full variable domain (rest looked up from reference TRBV5-4 and TRBJ2-3): ETGVTQSPTHLIKTRGQQVTLRCSSQSGHNTVSWYQQALGQGPQFIFQYYREEENGRGNFPPRFSGLQFPNYSSELNVNALELDDSALYLCASSGSLAGGDTQYFGPGTRLTVL.